This T cell receptor (beta chain) originates from a study of CD8 T cells in Susac syndrome. Overall study: Among the Susac syndrome patients sequenced, roughly six had active disease and about 8 were in remission.

CDR1 and CDR2 (germline): LNHDA, SQIVND (reference sequence). V was clipped by 5 bases and J by 2 bases, with 15 bases between them. The CDR3 has 15 residues. Reverse transcription of about 0.45 to 1 ug RNA was carried out with random hexamers. MiXCR was run by TCRdb on the immunoSEQ multiplex PCR reads, yielding one entry per CDR3 protein. This sample has a few hundred thousand distinct CDR3 sequences, with about 94% found just once. The rearrangement uses TRBV19 and TRBJ1-1; unclear D gene. Sequenced sample: CD4+ T cells from PBMCs. The sequence derives from a human donor with Susac syndrome. The CDR3, as DNA: TGTGCCAGTAGTTTCGGCTTGAGACCTAACACTGAAGCTTTCTTT. Encoded protein: CASSFGLRPNTEAFF.